These 14 T cell receptor beta chains were sequenced from one sample in a study of T cells expressing NK-cell markers. One entry per CDR3 protein, without DNA, is what TCRdb gives after re-calling the 5' RACE reads. The sample totals approximately 550,000 distinct CDR3 sequences. Sequencing input: blood T cells: a sorted CD56 or NKG2C T cell subset, CD4+ or CD8+ T cells, or bulk PBMC T cells (not recorded which). The source of these receptors is a man aged 18 to 30 in good health.

The V call is TRBV10-3, the J call TRBJ2-2; with no DNA, the TCRdb D assignment of TRBD2 cannot be verified. The germline V gene encodes CDR1 ENHRY and CDR2 SYGVKD. The CDR3 consists of 16 residues. CDR3: CAISVKAGLNTGELFF.

The V and J genes are TRBV29-1 and TRBJ2-3; without DNA, the TCRdb call of TRBD1 cannot be checked. Germline-derived CDR1 and CDR2 are SQVTM and ANQGSEA. This CDR3 contains 13 residues. The CDR3 is CSAGQLSTDTQYF.

The chain carries TRBV12-3 or TRBV12-4 and TRBJ2-1; the D call of TRBD1 rests on TCRdb alone, since no DNA is present to check it. This CDR3 contains 18 residues. The CDR3 spells CASSPHLPDRAEINEQFF.

The rearrangement uses TRBV12-3 or TRBV12-4 and TRBJ1-2; TCRdb proposes TRBD1, but this gene call is untestable without DNA. The CDR3 consists of 14 residues. The CDR3 here is CASRPQGAGYGYTF.

This chain connects TRBV12-3 or TRBV12-4 to TRBJ2-3; TCRdb designates TRBD1, a call that cannot be tested without DNA. This CDR3 contains 15 residues. The CDR3 protein is CASSPPGQGTDTQYF.

The genes are TRBV29-1 and TRBJ1-2; lacking DNA, the TRBD1 call made by TCRdb goes unchecked. The CDR3 sequence is 11 residues long. Germline V gene sequence: CDR1 SQVTM, CDR2 ANQGSEA. The CDR3 loop is CSAPQGFGYTF.

This sequence joins TRBV28 and TRBJ2-5; TCRdb indicates TRBD1, and absent DNA this call remains unverified. Germline V lookup: CDR1 MDHEN, CDR2 SYDVKM. The CDR3 is 14 amino acids. The CDR3 region is CASSSQGARETQYF.

The chain combines TRBV7-2 with TRBJ2-2; the D gene TCRdb calls, TRBD1, cannot be checked with no DNA. Germline V gives CDR1 SGHTA, CDR2 FQGNSA. This CDR3 contains 16 residues. The chain's CDR3 is CASSLGQGAGTGELFF. The full variable domain, completed using reference TRBV7-2 and TRBJ2-2, is GAGVSQSPSNKVTEKGKDVELRCDPISGHTALYWYRQSLGQGLEFLIYFQGNSAPDKSGLPSDRFSAERTGGSVSTLTIQRTQQEDSAVYLCASSLGQGAGTGELFFGEGSRLTVL.

V is TRBV27 and J is TRBJ2-4; TCRdb reports TRBD1, a call that lacks DNA to check it against. Germline V gene data show CDR1 as MNHEY and CDR2 as SMNVEV (reference sequence). CDR3 size: 12 residues. CDR3 sequence: CASVGVGNIQYF.

The chain uses TRBV7-9 and TRBJ2-7; absent DNA, TCRdb's TRBD1 call cannot be checked. The CDR3 has 15 amino acids. CDR1 SEHNR and CDR2 FQNEAQ come from the germline V gene (reference sequence). The CDR3 sequence is CASSLARDPFLEQYF.

The chain uses TRBV12-3 or TRBV12-4 and TRBJ2-4; TCRdb outputs TRBD1, but without DNA this stays unchecked. The CDR3 extends over 15 amino acids. CDR3 amino acids: CASSAPTGTQCIQYF.

The J gene is TRBJ1-6, the V gene TRBV12-3 or TRBV12-4. The CDR3 is 15 amino acids. The CDR3 sequence is CASSLTFGVNSPLHF.

The chain couples TRBV29-1 to TRBJ1-2; with no DNA, the TCRdb D assignment of TRBD1 cannot be verified. This CDR3 is 14 amino acids long. Germline V lookup: CDR1 SQVTM, CDR2 ANQGSEA. The chain's CDR3 is CSVEVGTGRGGYTF.

The chain is built from TRBV12-3 or TRBV12-4 and TRBJ2-1; TCRdb names TRBD2, which stays unverified in the absence of DNA. This CDR3 comprises 14 residues. The CDR3 is CASSLSELAGEQFF.